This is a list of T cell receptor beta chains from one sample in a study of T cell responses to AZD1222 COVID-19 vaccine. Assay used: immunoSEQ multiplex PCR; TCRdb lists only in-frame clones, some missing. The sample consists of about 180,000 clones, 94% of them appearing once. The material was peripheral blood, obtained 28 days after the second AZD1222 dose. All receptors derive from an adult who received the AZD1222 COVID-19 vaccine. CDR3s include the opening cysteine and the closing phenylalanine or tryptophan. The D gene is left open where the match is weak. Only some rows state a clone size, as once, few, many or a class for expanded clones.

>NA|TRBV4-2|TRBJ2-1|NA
CASSPGGEQFF
TGTGCCAGCAGCCCCGGAGGTGAGCAGTTCTTC
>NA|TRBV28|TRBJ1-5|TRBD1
CASDGDRGFNQPQHF
TGTGCCAGCGACGGAGACAGGGGCTTCAATCAGCCCCAGCATTTT
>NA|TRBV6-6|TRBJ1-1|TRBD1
CASSYDREQAFF
TGTGCCAGCAGTTACGACAGGGAACAGGCTTTCTTT
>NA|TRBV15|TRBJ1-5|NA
CATRSGNSNQPQHF
TGTGCCACCAGGAGCGGTAATAGCAATCAGCCCCAGCATTTT
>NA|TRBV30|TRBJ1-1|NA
CAWTKGAANTEAFF
TGTGCCTGGACAAAAGGAGCCGCGAACACTGAAGCTTTCTTT
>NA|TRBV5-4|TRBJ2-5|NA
CASSWGQETQYF
TGTGCCAGCAGCTGGGGGCAAGAGACCCAGTACTTC
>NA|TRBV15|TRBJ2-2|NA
CATSRGTDTGELFF
TGTGCCACCAGCAGAGGGACAGACACCGGGGAGCTGTTTTTT
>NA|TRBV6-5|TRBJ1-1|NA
CASSYTGGGNTEAFF
TGTGCCAGCAGTTATACGGGAGGGGGGAACACTGAAGCTTTCTTT
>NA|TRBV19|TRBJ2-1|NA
CASSSYEQFF
TGTGCCAGTAGTTCGTATGAGCAGTTCTTC
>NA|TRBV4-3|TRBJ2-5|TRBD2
CASSQDPGFAGGPEETQYF
TGCGCCAGCAGCCAAGATCCGGGGTTCGCGGGGGGGCCGGAGGAGACCCAGTACTTC
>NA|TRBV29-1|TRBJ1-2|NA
CSVDFLLGGRGYTF
TGCAGCGTTGACTTTTTGTTGGGGGGACGTGGCTACACCTTC
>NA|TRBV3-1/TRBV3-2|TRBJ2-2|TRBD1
CASSQDWGTGTANTGELFF
TGTGCCAGCAGCCAAGATTGGGGGACAGGAACGGCGAACACCGGGGAGCTGTTTTTT
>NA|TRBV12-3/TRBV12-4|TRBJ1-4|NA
CASSPIREKLFF
TGTGCCAGCAGTCCTATAAGGGAAAAACTGTTTTTT
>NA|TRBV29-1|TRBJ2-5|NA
CSVEALYQETQYF
TGCAGCGTTGAAGCCTTGTACCAAGAGACCCAGTACTTC
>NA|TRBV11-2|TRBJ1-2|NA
CASSPLDGTSYGYTF
TGTGCCAGCAGCCCCCTTGATGGGACAAGTTATGGCTACACCTTC
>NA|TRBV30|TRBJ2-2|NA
CAWDLNTGELFF
TGTGCGTGGGACTTGAACACCGGGGAGCTGTTTTTT
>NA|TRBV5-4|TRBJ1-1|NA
CASSLAAGTEAFF
TGTGCCAGCAGCTTGGCGGCAGGGACTGAAGCTTTCTTT
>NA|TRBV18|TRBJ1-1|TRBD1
CASSPRVHSLATGLTEAFF
TGTGCCAGCTCACCAAGGGTACATTCATTAGCGACAGGGTTGACTGAAGCTTTCTTT
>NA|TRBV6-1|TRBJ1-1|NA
CASSESLGPDEAFF
TGTGCCAGCAGTGAATCACTGGGGCCTGATGAAGCTTTCTTT
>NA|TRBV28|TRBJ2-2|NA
CASGSGGTGELFF
TGTGCCAGCGGGTCTGGGGGGACCGGGGAGCTGTTTTTT
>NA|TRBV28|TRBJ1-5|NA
CASSLTHSNQPQHF
TGTGCCAGCAGTCTCACCCATAGCAATCAGCCCCAGCATTTT
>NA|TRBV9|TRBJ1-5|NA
CASSPGAGREQPQHF
TGTGCCAGCAGCCCCGGGGCAGGGAGGGAACAGCCCCAGCATTTT
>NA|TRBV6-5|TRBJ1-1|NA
CASRATSNTEAFF
TGTGCCAGCAGAGCGACATCGAACACTGAAGCTTTCTTT
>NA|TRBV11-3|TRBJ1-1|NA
CASSLQSTEAFF
TGTGCCAGCAGCCTTCAGAGTACTGAAGCTTTCTTT
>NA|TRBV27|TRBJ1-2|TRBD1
CASSLFTGEDYTF
TGTGCCAGCAGTTTATTTACAGGGGAGGACTACACCTTC
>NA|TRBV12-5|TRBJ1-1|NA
CASGLVIRGFNPEAFF
TGTGCTAGTGGTTTGGTAATACGGGGATTCAACCCTGAAGCTTTCTTT
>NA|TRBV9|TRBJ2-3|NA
CASSGEPDTQYF
TGTGCCAGCAGCGGCGAACCAGATACGCAGTATTTT
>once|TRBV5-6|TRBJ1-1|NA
CASSAVLNTEAFF
TGTGCCAGCAGCGCCGTTTTGAACACTGAAGCTTTCTTT
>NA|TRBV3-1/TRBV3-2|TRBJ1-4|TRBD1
CASSPRTGMGEKLFF
TGTGCCAGCAGCCCCCGGACAGGCATGGGTGAAAAACTGTTTTTT
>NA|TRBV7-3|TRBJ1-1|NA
CASSLSGISDTEAFF
TGTGCCAGCAGTCTATCGGGAATTAGCGACACTGAAGCTTTCTTT
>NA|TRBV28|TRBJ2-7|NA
CASSLRENYEQYF
TGTGCCAGCAGTTTAAGGGAAAACTACGAGCAGTACTTC
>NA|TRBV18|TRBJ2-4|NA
CASSPQAQGRMDIQYF
TGTGCCAGCTCACCACAGGCGCAGGGGAGAATGGACATTCAGTACTTC
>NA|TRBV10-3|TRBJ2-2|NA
CAISDGFDKYNTGELFF
TGTGCCATCAGTGATGGGTTCGACAAGTATAACACCGGGGAGCTGTTTTTT
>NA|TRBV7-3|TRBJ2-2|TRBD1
CASSGQGHPTGELFF
TGTGCCAGCAGCGGACAGGGTCACCCGACCGGGGAGCTGTTTTTT
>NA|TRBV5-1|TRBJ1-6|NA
CASSLASRTSPLHF
TGCGCCAGCAGCTTGGCCTCCCGGACGTCACCCCTCCACTTT
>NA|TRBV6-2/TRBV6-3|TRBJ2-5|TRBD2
CASSFRRGGGETQYF
TGTGCCAGCAGTTTTCGCCGGGGGGGCGGAGAGACCCAGTACTTC
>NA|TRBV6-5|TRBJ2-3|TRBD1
CASRDRTSTDTQYF
TGTGCCAGCAGGGACAGGACTAGCACAGATACGCAGTATTTT
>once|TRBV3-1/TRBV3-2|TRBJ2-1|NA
CASSLPRYFGSSYNEQFF
TGTGCCAGCAGCCTCCCAAGATACTTCGGAAGCTCCTACAATGAGCAGTTCTTC
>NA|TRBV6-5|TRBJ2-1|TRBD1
CASRTGGSSYNEQFF
TGTGCCAGCAGGACAGGGGGCAGCTCCTACAATGAGCAGTTCTTC
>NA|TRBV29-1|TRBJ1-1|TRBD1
CSVHRGLNTEAFF
TGCAGCGTCCACAGGGGACTGAACACTGAAGCTTTCTTT
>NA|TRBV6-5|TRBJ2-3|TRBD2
CASTLTSGRIDTQYF
TGTGCCAGCACTTTGACTAGCGGGAGAATAGATACGCAGTATTTT
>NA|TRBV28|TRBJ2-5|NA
CASAKQGSQETQYF
TGTGCCAGCGCAAAACAGGGTTCTCAAGAGACCCAGTACTTC
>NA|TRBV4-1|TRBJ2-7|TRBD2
CASSHGTSGSTYEQYF
TGCGCCAGCAGCCATGGGACCAGCGGGAGCACATACGAGCAGTACTTC
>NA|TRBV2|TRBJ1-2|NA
CASSVHSANYGYTF
TGTGCCAGCAGTGTGCATTCAGCTAACTATGGCTACACCTTC
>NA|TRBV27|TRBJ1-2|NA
CASSLSGRDYGGYTF
TGTGCCAGCAGTTTAAGTGGCAGGGATTATGGTGGCTACACCTTC
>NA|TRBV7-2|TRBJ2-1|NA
CASRSPGPYNEQFF
TGTGCCAGCCGGTCACCGGGCCCCTACAATGAGCAGTTCTTC
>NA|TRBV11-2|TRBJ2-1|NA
CASRHDIYNEQFF
TGTGCCAGCAGGCACGACATTTACAATGAGCAGTTCTTC
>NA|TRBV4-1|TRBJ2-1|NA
CASSQDRGEQFF
TGCGCCAGCAGCCAAGATCGAGGTGAGCAGTTCTTC
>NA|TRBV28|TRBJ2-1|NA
CVAASTYNEQFF
TGTGTTGCGGCTAGCACCTACAATGAGCAGTTCTTC
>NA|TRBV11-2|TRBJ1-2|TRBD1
CASSFDRDRIYGYTF
TGTGCCAGCAGCTTTGATAGGGACAGGATCTATGGCTACACCTTC
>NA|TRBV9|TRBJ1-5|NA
CASSVGSNQPQHF
TGTGCCAGCAGCGTAGGGAGCAATCAGCCCCAGCATTTT
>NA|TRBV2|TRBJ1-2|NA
CASSDAGIPHYGYTF
TGTGCCAGCAGTGACGCAGGGATTCCCCACTATGGCTACACCTTC
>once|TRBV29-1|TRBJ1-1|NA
CSVEGDGTEAFF
TGCAGCGTTGAAGGGGATGGCACTGAAGCTTTCTTT
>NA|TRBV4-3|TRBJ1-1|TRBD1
CASSQDGQGTEAFF
TGCGCCAGCAGCCAAGATGGACAGGGGACTGAAGCTTTCTTT